The rows below give T cell receptor beta chains drawn from one sample of a study of vaccination and CD4 T cells after COVID-19. TCRdb re-called the PCR reads through MiXCR, storing one row per CDR3 protein. The sample contains about 8,000 distinct CDR3 sequences, over 40% of which appear only once. Their cognate antigens are unknown. Material for sequencing was CD4+ T cells from blood, cultured in vitro. These receptors originate from a human donor in good health. CDR3s include the opening cysteine and the closing phenylalanine or tryptophan. A D gene is named only where the DNA matches it firmly. The listing skips clone size in some rows; elsewhere it reads once, few, many or a size class.

j_gene: TRBJ2-3; v_gene: TRBV2; d_gene: -; abundance: few; CDR3aa: CASQQGTSTDTQYF; CDR3nt: TGTGCCAGCCAACAAGGGACTAGCACAGATACGCAGTATTTT
j_gene: TRBJ2-1; v_gene: TRBV19; d_gene: -; abundance: few; CDR3aa: CASGVQGSHHEQFF; CDR3nt: TGTGCCAGTGGGGTACAGGGATCTCATCACGAGCAGTTCTTC
j_gene: TRBJ1-2; v_gene: TRBV29-1; d_gene: TRBD1; abundance: few; CDR3aa: CSVAPGQGGYTF; CDR3nt: TGCAGCGTTGCCCCGGGACAGGGAGGCTACACCTTC
j_gene: TRBJ1-2; v_gene: TRBV19; d_gene: -; abundance: -; CDR3aa: CASSMTKLRGYTF; CDR3nt: TGTGCCAGTAGTATGACGAAGTTGCGTGGCTACACCTTC
j_gene: TRBJ2-2; v_gene: TRBV20-1; d_gene: TRBD2; abundance: -; CDR3aa: CSARAGGTNTGELFF; CDR3nt: TGCAGTGCTAGAGCGGGGGGGACAAACACCGGGGAGCTGTTTTTT
j_gene: TRBJ1-1; v_gene: TRBV19; d_gene: -; abundance: medium-sized; CDR3aa: CASSLTRNTEAFF; CDR3nt: TGTGCCAGTAGTTTGACTAGGAACACTGAAGCTTTCTTT
j_gene: TRBJ1-1; v_gene: TRBV15; d_gene: -; abundance: -; CDR3aa: CATSRWGTEAFF; CDR3nt: TGTGCCACCAGCAGATGGGGGACTGAAGCTTTCTTT
j_gene: TRBJ1-6; v_gene: TRBV11-1; d_gene: TRBD1; abundance: -; CDR3aa: CASSLTGTASSPLHF; CDR3nt: TGTGCCAGCAGCCTAACCGGGACAGCTAGTTCACCCCTCCACTTT
j_gene: TRBJ1-5; v_gene: TRBV6-1; d_gene: TRBD1; abundance: -; CDR3aa: CASSGHRGTGHF; CDR3nt: TGTGCCAGCAGTGGACACAGGGGGACCGGGCATTTT
j_gene: TRBJ2-7; v_gene: TRBV20-1; d_gene: TRBD1; abundance: few; CDR3aa: CSGAGQATYEQYF; CDR3nt: TGCAGTGGCGCGGGACAGGCCACCTACGAGCAGTACTTC
j_gene: TRBJ2-6; v_gene: TRBV20-1; d_gene: -; abundance: -; CDR3aa: CSARFQGSGANVLTF; CDR3nt: TGCAGTGCTAGATTCCAGGGCTCTGGGGCCAACGTCCTGACTTTC
j_gene: TRBJ1-2; v_gene: TRBV19; d_gene: TRBD1; abundance: -; CDR3aa: CASSKPGQGLNYGYTF; CDR3nt: TGTGCCAGTAGTAAACCGGGACAGGGTCTCAACTATGGCTACACCTTC
j_gene: TRBJ2-2; v_gene: TRBV27; d_gene: -; abundance: few; CDR3aa: CASSLVGTGELFF; CDR3nt: TGTGCCAGCAGTTTAGTGGGGACCGGGGAGCTGTTTTTT
j_gene: TRBJ1-1; v_gene: TRBV14; d_gene: -; abundance: -; CDR3aa: CASSQIPPNTEAFF; CDR3nt: TGTGCCAGCAGCCAAATACCCCCGAACACTGAAGCTTTCTTT
j_gene: TRBJ1-1; v_gene: TRBV7-9; d_gene: -; abundance: -; CDR3aa: CASSPETMNTEAFF; CDR3nt: TGTGCCAGCAGCCCGGAAACAATGAACACTGAAGCTTTCTTT